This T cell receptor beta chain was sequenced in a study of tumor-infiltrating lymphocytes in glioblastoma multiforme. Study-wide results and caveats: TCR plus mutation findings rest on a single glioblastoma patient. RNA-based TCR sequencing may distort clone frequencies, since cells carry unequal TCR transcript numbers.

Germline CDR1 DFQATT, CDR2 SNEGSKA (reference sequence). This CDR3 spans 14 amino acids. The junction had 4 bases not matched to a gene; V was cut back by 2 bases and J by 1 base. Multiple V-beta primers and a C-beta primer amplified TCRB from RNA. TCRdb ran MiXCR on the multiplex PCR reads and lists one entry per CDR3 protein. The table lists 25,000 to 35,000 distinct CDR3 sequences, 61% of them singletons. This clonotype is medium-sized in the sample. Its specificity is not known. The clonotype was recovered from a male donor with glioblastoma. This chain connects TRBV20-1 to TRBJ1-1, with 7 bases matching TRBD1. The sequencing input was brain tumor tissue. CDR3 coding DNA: TGCAGTGCTAGATTCAGGGGGGGGAACACTGAAGCTTTCTTT. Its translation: CSARFRGGNTEAFF.